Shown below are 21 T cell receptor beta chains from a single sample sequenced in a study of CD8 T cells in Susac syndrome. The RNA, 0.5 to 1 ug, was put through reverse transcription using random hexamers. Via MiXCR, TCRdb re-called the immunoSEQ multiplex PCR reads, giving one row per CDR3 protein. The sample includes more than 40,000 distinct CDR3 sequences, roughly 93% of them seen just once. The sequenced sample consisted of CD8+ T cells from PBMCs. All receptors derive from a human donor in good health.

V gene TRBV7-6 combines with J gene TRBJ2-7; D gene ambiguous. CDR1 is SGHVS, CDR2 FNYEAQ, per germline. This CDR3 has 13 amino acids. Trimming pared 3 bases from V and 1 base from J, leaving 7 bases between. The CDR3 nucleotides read TGTGCCAGCAGCTTCGGACCATCCTACGAGCAGTACTTC. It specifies CASSFGPSYEQYF.

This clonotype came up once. CDR3 sequence (DNA): TGTGCCAGCAGGCCGGGGGCCGGGGCCAACGTCCTGACTTTC. Amino acid sequence: CASRPGAGANVLTF. The chain carries TRBV2 and TRBJ2-6; D may be TRBD1 or TRBD2 (6 bases each). The CDR3 runs 14 residues. V lost 6 bases and J lost 4, with 10 bases in between. The germline V gene encodes CDR1 SNHLY and CDR2 FYNNEI.

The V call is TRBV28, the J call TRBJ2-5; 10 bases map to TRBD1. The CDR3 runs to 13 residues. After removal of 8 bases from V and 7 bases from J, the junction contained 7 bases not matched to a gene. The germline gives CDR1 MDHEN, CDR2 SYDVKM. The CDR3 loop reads CASGQTGGWTQYF. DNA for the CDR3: TGTGCCAGCGGTCAGACAGGGGGCTGGACCCAGTACTTC. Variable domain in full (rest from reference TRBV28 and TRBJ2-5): DVKVTQSSRYLVKRTGEKVFLECVQDMDHENMFWYRQDPGLGLRLIYFSYDVKMKEKGDIPEGYSVSREKKERFSLILESASTNQTSMYLCASGQTGGWTQYFGPGTRLLVL.

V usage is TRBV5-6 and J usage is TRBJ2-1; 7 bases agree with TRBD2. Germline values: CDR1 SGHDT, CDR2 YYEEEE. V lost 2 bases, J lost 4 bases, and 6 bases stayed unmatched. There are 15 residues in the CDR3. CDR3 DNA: TGTGCCAGCAGCTTCGCGCCGGGAGGATACAATGAGCAGTTCTTC. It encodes CASSFAPGGYNEQFF. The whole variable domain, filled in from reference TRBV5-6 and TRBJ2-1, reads DAGVTQSPTHLIKTRGQQVTLRCSPKSGHDTVSWYQQALGQGPQFIFQYYEEEERQRGNFPDRFSGHQFPNYSSELNVNALLLGDSALYLCASSFAPGGYNEQFFGPGTRLTVL.

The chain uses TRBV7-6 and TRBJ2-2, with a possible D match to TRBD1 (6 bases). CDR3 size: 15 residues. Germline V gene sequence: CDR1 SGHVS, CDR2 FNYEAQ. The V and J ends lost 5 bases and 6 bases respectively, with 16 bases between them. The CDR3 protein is CASSQGAGAAGELFF. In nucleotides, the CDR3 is TGTGCCAGCAGCCAAGGGGCAGGGGCGGCCGGGGAGCTGTTTTTT.

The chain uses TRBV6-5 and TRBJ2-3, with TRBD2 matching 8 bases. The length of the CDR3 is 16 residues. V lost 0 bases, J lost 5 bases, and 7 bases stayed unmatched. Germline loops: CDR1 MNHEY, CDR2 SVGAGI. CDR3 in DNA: TGTGCCAGCAGTTACTCCCCGGGAGGGCGTGGAGATACGCAGTATTTT. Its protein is CASSYSPGGRGDTQYF.

The CDR3 DNA reads TGCAGCGTGACACCAACAGGAGTGAACACTGAAGCTTTCTTT. Its protein product is CSVTPTGVNTEAFF. V and J are TRBV29-1 and TRBJ1-1; tentative D call: TRBD1 (5 bases). The CDR3 is made up of 14 amino acids. V dropped 6 bases and J dropped 0 bases, with 14 bases sitting between them. Germline V gives CDR1 SQVTM, CDR2 ANQGSEA.

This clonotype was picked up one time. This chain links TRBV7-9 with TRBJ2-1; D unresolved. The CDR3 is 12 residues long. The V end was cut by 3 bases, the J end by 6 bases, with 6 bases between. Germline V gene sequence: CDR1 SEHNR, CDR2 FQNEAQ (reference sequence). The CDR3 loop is CASSFDSNEQFF. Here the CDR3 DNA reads TGTGCCAGCAGCTTCGACTCCAATGAGCAGTTCTTC.

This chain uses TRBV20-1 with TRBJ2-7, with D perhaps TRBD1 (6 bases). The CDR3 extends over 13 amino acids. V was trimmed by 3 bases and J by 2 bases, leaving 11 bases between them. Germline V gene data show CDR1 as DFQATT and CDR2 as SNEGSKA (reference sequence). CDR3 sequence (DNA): TGCAGTGCTAGTGGACAGCGGACCTACGAGCAGTACTTC. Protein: CSASGQRTYEQYF.

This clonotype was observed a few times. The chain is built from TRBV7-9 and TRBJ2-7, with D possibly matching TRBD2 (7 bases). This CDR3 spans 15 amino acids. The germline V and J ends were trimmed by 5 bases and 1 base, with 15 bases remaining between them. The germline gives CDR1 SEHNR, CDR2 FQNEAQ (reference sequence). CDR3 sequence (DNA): TGTGCCAGCAGCCGCGGACGGGGGGCGTCCTACGAGCAGTACTTC. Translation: CASSRGRGASYEQYF.

The CDR3: CASSLDGTSTDTQYF. CDR3 bases: TGTGCCAGTAGCTTGGACGGAACTAGCACAGATACGCAGTATTTT. The chain has TRBV19 and TRBJ2-3; D not resolved. The germline CDR1 and CDR2 sequences are LNHDA and SQIVND (reference sequence). The ends were cut back, 6 bases at V and 0 bases at J, with 13 bases in the middle. This CDR3 region has 15 residues.

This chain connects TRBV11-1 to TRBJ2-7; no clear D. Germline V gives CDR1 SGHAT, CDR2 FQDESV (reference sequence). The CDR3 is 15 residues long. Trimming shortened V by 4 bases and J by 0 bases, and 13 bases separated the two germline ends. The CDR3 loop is CASSSIGVSSYEQYF. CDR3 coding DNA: TGTGCCAGCAGCTCCATTGGCGTAAGCTCCTACGAGCAGTACTTC.

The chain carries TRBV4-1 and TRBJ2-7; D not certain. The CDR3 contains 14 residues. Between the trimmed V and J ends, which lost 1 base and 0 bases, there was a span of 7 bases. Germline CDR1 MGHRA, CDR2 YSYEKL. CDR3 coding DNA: TGCGCCAGCAGCCAAGTGGGCAACTCCTACGAGCAGTACTTC. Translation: CASSQVGNSYEQYF.

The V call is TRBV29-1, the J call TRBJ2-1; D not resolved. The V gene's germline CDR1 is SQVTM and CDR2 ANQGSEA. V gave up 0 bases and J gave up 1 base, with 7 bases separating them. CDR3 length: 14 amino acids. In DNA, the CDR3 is TGCAGCGTTGAAGAACCCAAATCCTACAATGAGCAGTTCTTC. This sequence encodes CSVEEPKSYNEQFF.

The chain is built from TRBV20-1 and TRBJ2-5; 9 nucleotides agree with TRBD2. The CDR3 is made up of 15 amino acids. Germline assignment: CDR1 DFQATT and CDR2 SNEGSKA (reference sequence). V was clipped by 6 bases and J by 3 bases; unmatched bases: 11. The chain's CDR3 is CSARSFGTSKETQYF. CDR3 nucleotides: TGCAGTGCCAGATCCTTCGGGACTAGCAAAGAGACCCAGTACTTC.

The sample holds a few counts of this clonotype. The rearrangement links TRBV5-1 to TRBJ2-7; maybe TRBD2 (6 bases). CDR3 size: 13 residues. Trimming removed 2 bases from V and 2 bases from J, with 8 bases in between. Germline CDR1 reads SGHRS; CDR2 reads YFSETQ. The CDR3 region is CASSFSGAYEQYF. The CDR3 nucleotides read TGCGCCAGCAGCTTCTCGGGGGCCTACGAGCAGTACTTC.

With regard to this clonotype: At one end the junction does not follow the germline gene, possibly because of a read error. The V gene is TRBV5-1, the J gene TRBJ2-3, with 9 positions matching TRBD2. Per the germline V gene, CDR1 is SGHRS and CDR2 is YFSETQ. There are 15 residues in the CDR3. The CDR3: CASSVTGTSRDTQYF. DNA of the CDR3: TGCGCCAGCAGCGTGACCGGGACTAGCAGAGATACGCAGTATTTT.

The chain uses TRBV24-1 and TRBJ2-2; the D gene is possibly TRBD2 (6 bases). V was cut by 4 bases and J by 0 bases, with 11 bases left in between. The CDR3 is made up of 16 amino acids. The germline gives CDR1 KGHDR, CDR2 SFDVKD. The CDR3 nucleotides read TGTGCCACCAGTGACGCGGGACTCACGAACACCGGGGAGCTGTTTTTT. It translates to CATSDAGLTNTGELFF.

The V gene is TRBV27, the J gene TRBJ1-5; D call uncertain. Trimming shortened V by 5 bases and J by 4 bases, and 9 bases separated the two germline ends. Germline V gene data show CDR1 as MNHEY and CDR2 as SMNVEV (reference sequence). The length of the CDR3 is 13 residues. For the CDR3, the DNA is TGTGCCAGCAGTCCCTCCGGGAATCAGCCCCAGCATTTT. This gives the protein CASSPSGNQPQHF.

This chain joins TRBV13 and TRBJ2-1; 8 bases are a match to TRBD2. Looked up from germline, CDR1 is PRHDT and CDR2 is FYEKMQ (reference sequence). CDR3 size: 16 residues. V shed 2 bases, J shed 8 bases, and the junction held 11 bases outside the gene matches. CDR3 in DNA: TGTGCCAGCAGCTTACCCCCGGGACTAGTCTCACATGAGCAGTTCTTC. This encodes CASSLPPGLVSHEQFF.

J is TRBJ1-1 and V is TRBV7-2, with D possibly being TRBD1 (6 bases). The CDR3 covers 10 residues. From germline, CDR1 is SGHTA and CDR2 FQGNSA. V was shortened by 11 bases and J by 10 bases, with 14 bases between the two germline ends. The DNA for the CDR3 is TGTGCCGTCCGGGGACAAGGAGCTTTCTTT. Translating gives CAVRGQGAFF.